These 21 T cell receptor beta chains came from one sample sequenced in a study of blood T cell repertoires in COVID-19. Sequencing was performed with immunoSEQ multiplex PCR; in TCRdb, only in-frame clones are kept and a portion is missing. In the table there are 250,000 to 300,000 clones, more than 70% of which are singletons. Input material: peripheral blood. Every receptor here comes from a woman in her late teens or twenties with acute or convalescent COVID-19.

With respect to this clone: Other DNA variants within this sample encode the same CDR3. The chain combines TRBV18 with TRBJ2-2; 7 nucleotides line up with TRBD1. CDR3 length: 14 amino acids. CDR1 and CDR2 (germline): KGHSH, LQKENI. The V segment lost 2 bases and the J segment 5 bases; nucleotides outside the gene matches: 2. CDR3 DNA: TGTGCCAGCTCACCAAGGGACAGTACCGGGGAGCTGTTTTTT. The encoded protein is CASSPRDSTGELFF.

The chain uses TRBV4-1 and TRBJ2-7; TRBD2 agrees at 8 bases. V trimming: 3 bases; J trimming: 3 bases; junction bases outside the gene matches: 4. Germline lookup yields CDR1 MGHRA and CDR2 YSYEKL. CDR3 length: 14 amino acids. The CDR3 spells CASSHQTSGYEQYF. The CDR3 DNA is TGCGCCAGCAGCCATCAAACTAGCGGCTACGAGCAGTACTTC.

The CDR3 bases are TGTGCCAGCAGTGGGGCAAAGGACTCTGATAGCAATCAGCCCCAGCATTTT. Encoded protein: CASSGAKDSDSNQPQHF. The chain combines TRBV6-4 with TRBJ1-5; D is unclear. This CDR3 is built from 17 residues. Trimming took 4 bases from V and 0 from J, leaving 16 bases between them. Germline CDR1 MRHNA, CDR2 SNTAGT.

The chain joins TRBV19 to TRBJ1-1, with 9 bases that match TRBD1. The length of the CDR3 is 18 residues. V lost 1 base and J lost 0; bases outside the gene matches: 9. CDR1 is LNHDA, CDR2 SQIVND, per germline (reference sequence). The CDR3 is CASSIGPGQGAMNTEAFF. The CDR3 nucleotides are TGTGCCAGTAGTATAGGTCCGGGACAGGGTGCCATGAACACTGAAGCTTTCTTT.

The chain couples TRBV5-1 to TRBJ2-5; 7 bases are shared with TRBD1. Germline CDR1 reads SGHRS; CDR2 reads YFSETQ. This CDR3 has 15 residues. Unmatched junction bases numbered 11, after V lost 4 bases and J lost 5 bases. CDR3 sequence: CASSLSRTGQETQYF. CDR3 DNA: TGCGCCAGCAGCCTTTCTCGGACAGGTCAGGAGACCCAGTACTTC.

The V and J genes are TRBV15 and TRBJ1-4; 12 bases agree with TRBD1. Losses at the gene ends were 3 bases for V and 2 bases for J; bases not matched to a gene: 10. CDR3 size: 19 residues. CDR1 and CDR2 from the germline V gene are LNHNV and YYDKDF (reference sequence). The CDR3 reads CATSSRVTGQGATNEKLFF. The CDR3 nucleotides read TGTGCCACCAGCAGCAGAGTGACGGGACAGGGGGCCACTAATGAAAAACTGTTTTTT. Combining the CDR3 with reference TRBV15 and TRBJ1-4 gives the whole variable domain DAMVIQNPRYQVTQFGKPVTLSCSQTLNHNVMYWYQQKSSQAPKLLFHYYDKDFNNEADTPDNFQSRRPNTSFCFLDIRSPGLGDTAMYLCATSSRVTGQGATNEKLFFGSGTQLSVL.

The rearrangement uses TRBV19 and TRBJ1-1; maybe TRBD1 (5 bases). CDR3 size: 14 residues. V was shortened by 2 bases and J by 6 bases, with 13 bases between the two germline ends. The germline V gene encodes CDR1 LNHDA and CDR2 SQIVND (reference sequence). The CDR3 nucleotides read TGTGCCAGTAGTATATTGGTTCAGGGCGCTGAAGCTTTCTTT. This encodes CASSILVQGAEAFF.

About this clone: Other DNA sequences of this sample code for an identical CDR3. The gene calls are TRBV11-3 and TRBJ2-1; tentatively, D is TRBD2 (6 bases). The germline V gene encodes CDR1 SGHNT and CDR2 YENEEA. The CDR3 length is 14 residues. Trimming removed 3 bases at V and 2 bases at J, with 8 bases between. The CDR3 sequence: CASSLGLAYNEQFF. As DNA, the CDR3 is TGTGCCAGCAGCTTGGGACTCGCCTACAATGAGCAGTTCTTC.

CDR3 in amino acids: CATRGGAITDTQYF. The CDR3 region has the DNA TGTGCCACCCGAGGAGGGGCTATCACAGATACGCAGTATTTT. V usage is TRBV24-1 and J usage is TRBJ2-3; D is perhaps TRBD2 (6 bases). Trimming took 9 bases from V and 2 from J, leaving 14 bases between them. The CDR3 is made up of 14 amino acids. Per the germline V gene, CDR1 is KGHDR and CDR2 is SFDVKD.

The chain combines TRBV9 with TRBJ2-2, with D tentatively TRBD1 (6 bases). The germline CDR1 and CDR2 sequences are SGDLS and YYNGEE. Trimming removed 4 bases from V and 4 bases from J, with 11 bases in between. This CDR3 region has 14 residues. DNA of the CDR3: TGTGCCAGCAGCCCAGGGGTCACCACCGGGGAGCTGTTTTTT. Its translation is CASSPGVTTGELFF. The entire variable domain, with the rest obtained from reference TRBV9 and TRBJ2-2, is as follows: DSGVTQTPKHLITATGQRVTLRCSPRSGDLSVYWYQQSLDQGLQFLIQYYNGEERAKGNILERFSAQQFPDLHSELNLSSLELGDSALYFCASSPGVTTGELFFGEGSRLTVL.

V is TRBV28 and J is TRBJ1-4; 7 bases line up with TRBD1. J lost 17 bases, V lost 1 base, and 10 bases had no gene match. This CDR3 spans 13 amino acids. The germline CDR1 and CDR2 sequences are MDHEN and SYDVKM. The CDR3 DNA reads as TGTGCCAGCAGTTTATATAAGGGGGCCGAAAACTTTTTT. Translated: CASSLYKGAENFF.

CDR3 protein: CASSQELAGDYEQYF. CDR3 nucleotides: TGTGCCAGCAGCCAAGAGCTAGCGGGAGACTACGAGCAGTACTTC. V usage is TRBV3-1 (or the pseudogene TRBV3-2) and J usage is TRBJ2-7; the match to TRBD2 covers 10 bases. Trimming took 0 bases from V and 3 from J; bases not matched to a gene: 2. This CDR3 comprises 15 residues. The germline CDR1 and CDR2 sequences are LGHDT and YNNKEL (reference sequence).

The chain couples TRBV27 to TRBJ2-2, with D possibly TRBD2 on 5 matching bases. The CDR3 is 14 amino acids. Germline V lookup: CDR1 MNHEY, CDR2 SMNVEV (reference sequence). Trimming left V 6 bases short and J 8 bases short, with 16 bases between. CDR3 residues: CASSHGSRTGELFF. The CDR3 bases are TGTGCCAGCAGCCACGGCTCTAGGACTGGGGAGCTGTTTTTT.

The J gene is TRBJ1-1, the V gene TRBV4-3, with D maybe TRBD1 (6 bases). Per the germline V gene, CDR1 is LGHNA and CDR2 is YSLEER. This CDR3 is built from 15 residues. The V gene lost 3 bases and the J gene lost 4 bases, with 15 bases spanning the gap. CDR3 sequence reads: CASSHATGWGTEAFF. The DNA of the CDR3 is TGCGCCAGCAGCCACGCAACAGGGTGGGGCACTGAAGCTTTCTTT.

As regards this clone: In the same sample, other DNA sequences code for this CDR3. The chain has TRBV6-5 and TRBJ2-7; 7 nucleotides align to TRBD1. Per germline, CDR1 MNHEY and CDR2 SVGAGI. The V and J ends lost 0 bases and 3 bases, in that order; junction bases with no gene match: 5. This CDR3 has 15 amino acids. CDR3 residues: CASSYSGAGGYEQYF. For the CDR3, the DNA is TGTGCCAGCAGTTACTCGGGGGCAGGGGGCTACGAGCAGTACTTC.

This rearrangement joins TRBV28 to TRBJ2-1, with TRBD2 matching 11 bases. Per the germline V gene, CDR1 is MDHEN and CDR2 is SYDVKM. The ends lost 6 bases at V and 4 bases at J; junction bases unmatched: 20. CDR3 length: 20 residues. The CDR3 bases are TGTGCCAGCAGCAACATCAATAGCGGGAGGGCCTCAAGATTTTACAATGAGCAGTTCTTC. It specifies CASSNINSGRASRFYNEQFF.

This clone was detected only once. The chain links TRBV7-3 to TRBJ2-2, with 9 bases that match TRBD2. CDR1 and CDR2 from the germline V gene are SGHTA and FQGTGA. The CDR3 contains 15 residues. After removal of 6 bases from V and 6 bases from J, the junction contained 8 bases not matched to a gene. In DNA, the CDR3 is TGTGCCAGCAGGAGTAGCGGGAGTAGTGCCGGGGAGCTGTTTTTT. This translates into CASRSSGSSAGELFF.

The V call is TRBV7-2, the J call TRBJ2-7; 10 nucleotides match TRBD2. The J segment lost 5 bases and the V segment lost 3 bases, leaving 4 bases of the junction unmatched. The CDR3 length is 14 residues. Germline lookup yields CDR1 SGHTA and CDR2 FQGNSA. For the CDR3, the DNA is TGTGCCAGCAGCTTGGGGACTAGCGTAGACGAGCAGTACTTC. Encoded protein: CASSLGTSVDEQYF.

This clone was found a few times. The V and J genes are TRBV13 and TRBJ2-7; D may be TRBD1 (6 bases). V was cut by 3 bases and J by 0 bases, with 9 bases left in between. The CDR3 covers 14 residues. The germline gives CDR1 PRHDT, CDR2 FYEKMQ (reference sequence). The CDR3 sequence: CASSFQGSSYEQYF. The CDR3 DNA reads TGTGCCAGCAGCTTTCAGGGGAGCTCCTACGAGCAGTACTTC.

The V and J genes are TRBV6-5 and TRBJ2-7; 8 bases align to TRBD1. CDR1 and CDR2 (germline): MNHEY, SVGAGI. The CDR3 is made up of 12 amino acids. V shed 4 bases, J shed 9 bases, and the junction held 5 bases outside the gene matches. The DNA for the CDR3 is TGTGCCAGCAGTTCCCGCGGGACAGGGCAGTACTTC. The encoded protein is CASSSRGTGQYF.

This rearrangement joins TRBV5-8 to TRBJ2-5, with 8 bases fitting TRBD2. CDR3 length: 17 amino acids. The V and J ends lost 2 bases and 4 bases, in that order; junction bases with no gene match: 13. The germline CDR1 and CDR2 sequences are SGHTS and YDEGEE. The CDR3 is CASSFTSASGFGETQYF. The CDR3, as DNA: TGTGCCAGCAGCTTTACTTCGGCTAGCGGGTTTGGAGAGACCCAGTACTTC.